The present TCR beta chain was sequenced within a study of blood T cell repertoires in COVID-19. Study background: Sites across the United States, Italy and Spain contributed samples from acute and convalescent COVID-19. PBMCs, B-cell-depleted T cells, or T cells provided the cDNA or gDNA that made up the material.

CDR1 SGHAT and CDR2 FQNNGV come from the germline V gene. The germline V and J ends were trimmed by 6 bases and 0 bases, with 15 bases remaining between them. The CDR3 consists of 16 residues. Authors' analysis steps: Amplification of reference gene primers was used by the study to estimate nucleated cell counts. The protocol was immunoSEQ multiplex PCR, while the TCRdb copy is restricted to in-frame clones and leaves out a portion. The DNA gave D and trimming, while V, J and clone size come from that table. The table lists 84,000 or so clones, about 80% of them singletons. This clone was seen more than once but under ten times.

The sequenced sample consisted of peripheral blood. The TCR comes from a woman aged 40 to 55 with active or convalescent COVID-19. The chain couples TRBV11-2 to TRBJ2-1, with D perhaps matching TRBD2 (5 bases). CDR3 residues: CASSWPGISSYNEQFF. In DNA, the CDR3 is TGTGCCAGCAGTTGGCCCGGGATCAGCTCCTACAATGAGCAGTTCTTC.